The source of this TCR beta chain is a study of blood T cell repertoires in COVID-19. Study summary: Researchers got acute and convalescent COVID-19 samples from the United States, Italy and Spain.

TCRdb keeps only in-frame clones here, not all; method: immunoSEQ multiplex PCR. Found here are 110,000 or so clones, roughly 80% of them singletons; the top ten hold approximately 1.5%. Trimming removed 6 bases from V and 0 bases from J, with 11 bases in between. Germline assignment: CDR1 LNHDA and CDR2 SQIVND (reference sequence). The CDR3 runs 15 residues. The TCR originated in a man in his fifties or sixties with acute or convalescent COVID-19. The chain couples TRBV19 to TRBJ1-4; D remains ambiguous. The sequencing input was peripheral blood. As DNA, the CDR3 is TGTGCCAGTAGCCCATCCGGGACAACTAATGAAAAACTGTTTTTT. Translated: CASSPSGTTNEKLFF.